Each of the 9 T cell receptor beta chains below was sequenced from the same sample in a study of blood T cells in healthy people across ages. PCR was performed a second time for about 7 to 11 cycles using a sample-barcoded 5' primer and a J-beta primer mix. TCRdb ran MiXCR on the 5' RACE reads and lists one entry per CDR3 protein. The sample has more than 550,000 distinct CDR3 sequences; about a fifth are singletons. The material sequenced was blood. These receptors all come from a man in his sixties or seventies in good health.

The chain links TRBV6-6 to TRBJ1-4, with 9 bases matching TRBD1. Germline V gene lookup returns CDR1 MNHNY and CDR2 SVGAGI (reference sequence). The CDR3 contains 15 residues. Trimming cost V 7 bases and J 3 bases; bases outside gene matches: 6. Here the CDR3 DNA reads TGTGCCAGCATTTTTCGACAGGGGGCTAATGAAAAACTGTTTTTT. This sequence encodes CASIFRQGANEKLFF.

Worth noting for this clonotype: An end of the junction differs from the germline gene, which may be a read error. The V call is TRBV20-1, the J call TRBJ2-7; a possible D gene is TRBD2 (5 bases). Germline lookup yields CDR1 DFQATT and CDR2 SNEGSKA (reference sequence). CDR3 size: 11 residues. The CDR3 region is CSARTTYGQCF. In DNA form, the CDR3 reads TGCAGTGCTAGGACTACCTACGGGCAGTGCTTC.

This clonotype is a singleton in its sample. The chain recombines TRBV6-5 with TRBJ2-1; TRBD2 matches at 11 bases. Trimming took 5 bases from V and 6 from J; bases not matched to a gene: 9. The germline V gene encodes CDR1 MNHEY and CDR2 SVGAGI. The CDR3 contains 16 residues. In nucleotides, the CDR3 is TGTGCCAGCAGTCCACTCGGGACTAGCGGATTCAATGAGCAGTTCTTC. This sequence encodes CASSPLGTSGFNEQFF.

Of note for this clonotype: The junction differs from germline at one of its ends, possibly a read error. This chain uses TRBV7-9 with TRBJ2-1, with 9 bases lining up with TRBD1. The CDR3 consists of 11 residues. The germline CDR1 and CDR2 sequences are SEHNR and FQNEAQ (reference sequence). CDR3: CASSGPGQGAF. In DNA form, the CDR3 reads TGTGCCAGCAGCGGACCGGGACAGGGTGCCTTC.

The chain has TRBV27 and TRBJ2-5; D not resolved. The CDR3 sequence is 15 residues long. The germline gives CDR1 MNHEY, CDR2 SMNVEV (reference sequence). Trimming removed 5 bases from V and 4 bases from J, with 17 bases in between. In nucleotides, the CDR3 is TGTGCCAGCAGTGAACTGGGCGCAGCGATAGAGACCCAGTACTTC. This gives the protein CASSELGAAIETQYF.

The chain recombines TRBV2 with TRBJ2-1, with TRBD2 identical over 7 bases. Looked up from germline, CDR1 is SNHLY and CDR2 is FYNNEI. V shed 4 bases, J shed 0 bases, and the junction held 9 bases outside the gene matches. The CDR3 has 17 residues. The chain's CDR3 is CASSGTSGTTSYNEQFF. CDR3 sequence (DNA): TGTGCCAGCAGTGGGACTTCCGGGACTACCTCCTACAATGAGCAGTTCTTC.

This clonotype was seen a few times. The chain recombines TRBV5-5 with TRBJ1-3, with D hard to call. The V gene's germline CDR1 is SGHKS and CDR2 YYEKEE (reference sequence). CDR3 size: 15 residues. Trimming left V 1 base short and J 2 bases short, with 10 bases between. Written as DNA, the CDR3 is TGTGCCAGCAGCTTGTTATGGGAACCTGGAAACACCATATATTTT. Its translation is CASSLLWEPGNTIYF.

V and J are TRBV29-1 and TRBJ1-1; D is undetermined. Germline CDR1 SQVTM, CDR2 ANQGSEA. This CDR3 region has 14 residues. Trimming removed 6 bases at V and 1 base at J, with 15 bases between. Written as DNA, the CDR3 is TGCAGCGTCTTGAAGATGGGATCGAACACTGAAGCTTTCTTT. Residues: CSVLKMGSNTEAFF.

The chain is built from TRBV7-9 and TRBJ1-1; TRBD1 matches 9 bases. Germline V gene data show CDR1 as SEHNR and CDR2 as FQNEAQ (reference sequence). This CDR3 has 16 residues. The J segment lost 1 base and the V segment lost 2 bases, leaving 5 bases of the junction unmatched. This chain's CDR3 is CASSLSLGQGNTEAFF. Here the CDR3 DNA reads TGTGCCAGCAGCTTATCATTGGGACAGGGGAACACTGAAGCTTTCTTT.